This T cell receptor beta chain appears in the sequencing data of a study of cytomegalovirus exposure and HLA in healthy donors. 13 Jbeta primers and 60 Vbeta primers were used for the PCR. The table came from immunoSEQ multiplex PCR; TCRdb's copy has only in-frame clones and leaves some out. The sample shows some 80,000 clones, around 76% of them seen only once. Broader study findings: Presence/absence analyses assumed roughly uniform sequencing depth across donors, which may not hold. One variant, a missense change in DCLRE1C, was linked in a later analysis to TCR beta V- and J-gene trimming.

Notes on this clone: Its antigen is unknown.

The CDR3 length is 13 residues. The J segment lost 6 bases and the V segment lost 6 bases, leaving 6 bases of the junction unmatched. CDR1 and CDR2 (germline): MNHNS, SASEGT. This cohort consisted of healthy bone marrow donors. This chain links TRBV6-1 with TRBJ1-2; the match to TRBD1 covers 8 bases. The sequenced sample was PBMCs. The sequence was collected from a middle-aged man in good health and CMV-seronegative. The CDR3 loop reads CASRPGGRDGYTF. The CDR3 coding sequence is TGTGCCAGCAGACCAGGGGGCCGGGATGGCTACACCTTC.